The 2 T cell receptor beta chains given below trace back to one sample, sequenced in a study of blood T cells in healthy people across ages (dated by TCRdb to the mid-2010s). Preparation of the library involved 5' RACE. Sequencer: Illumina HiSeq 2500. A second PCR of roughly 6 to 11 cycles was run with a J-beta primer mix and a sample-barcoded 5' primer. The raw public data were reprocessed by TCRdb itself: fastp quality trimming at Q25, MiXCR clonotype calling, in-frame beta chains only. Under each unique CDR3 protein, matching rows form one entry showing the most common genes and DNA. The sample table lists some 1.4 million distinct CDR3 sequences, roughly 45% of them with a count of one. 7.9% of the sample lies in the top ten. The sequenced sample was blood. These receptors came from a woman between 18 and 29 years old in good health.

The V and J genes are TRBV25-1 and TRBJ2-6; D gene uncertain. Per the germline V gene, CDR1 is MGHDK and CDR2 is SYGVNS. Trimming removed 3 bases from V and 2 bases from J, with 11 bases in between. The CDR3 is 16 amino acids. The CDR3 loop reads CASSDPAGTGANVLTF. CDR3 sequence (DNA): TGTGCCAGCAGTGACCCCGCAGGCACTGGGGCCAACGTCCTGACTTTC. Together with reference TRBV25-1 and TRBJ2-6, the CDR3 gives the full variable domain: EADIYQTPRYLVIGTGKKITLECSQTMGHDKMYWYQQDPGMELHLIHYSYGVNSTEKGDLSSESTVSRIRTEHFPLTLESARPSHTSQYLCASSDPAGTGANVLTFGAGSRLTVL.

The gene calls are TRBV7-6 and TRBJ2-4; 7 bases agree with TRBD2. The DNA end lines up better with TRBJ2-7; the J call may be wrong. The CDR3 spans 14 residues. Germline-derived CDR1 and CDR2 are SGHVS and FNYEAQ. CDR3 region: CAGCGSSGSYEQYF. CDR3 bases: TGTGCCGGCTGTGGGTCTAGCGGTTCCTACGAGCAGTACTTC.